These 30 T cell receptor beta chains came from one sample sequenced in a study of identical twins. Each CDR3 protein gets one entry after TCRdb re-called the 5' RACE reads with MiXCR. The sample has 200,000 to 250,000 distinct CDR3 sequences; 5.5% to 7.5% are singletons. These data were likewise used in another study, on T cells expressing NK-cell markers.

Sample: CD8+ T cells sorted from blood. The receptor source for this set is a woman younger than 35 in good health.

This clonotype was counted only a few times. The V gene is TRBV9, the J gene TRBJ2-3; D possibly corresponds to TRBD2 (6 bases). Per germline, CDR1 SGDLS and CDR2 YYNGEE. The CDR3 runs to 12 residues. Trimming pared 7 bases from V and 2 bases from J, leaving 8 bases between. The DNA for the CDR3 is TGTGCCAGCGCGGGGTACACAGATACGCAGTATTTT. It codes for CASAGYTDTQYF.

This clonotype was counted only a few times. The chain carries TRBV6-1 and TRBJ2-1, with a tentative D call TRBD1 (5 bases). Deletions cut 5 bases from V and 6 bases from J, with 14 bases between. The length of the CDR3 is 14 residues. Germline CDR1 is MNHNS and CDR2 is SASEGT. CDR3 coding DNA: TGTGCCAGCAGTCGAAAGGGTAGGGGCAATGAGCAGTTCTTC. This gives the protein CASSRKGRGNEQFF.

V and J are TRBV27 and TRBJ1-3, with D unclear. The CDR3 is 13 amino acids. Trimming stripped 5 bases from V and 2 bases from J, with 7 bases between. Germline loops: CDR1 MNHEY, CDR2 SMNVEV (reference sequence). CDR3: CASSPNTGNTIYF. CDR3 in DNA: TGTGCCAGCAGTCCGAATACTGGAAACACCATATATTTT.

This clonotype was counted ten times or more. The V call is TRBV5-1, the J call TRBJ2-7; D is unclear. CDR1 is SGHRS and CDR2 is YFSETQ in the germline V gene. Trimming pared 0 bases from V and 5 bases from J, leaving 12 bases between. CDR3 length equals 14 residues. In DNA form, the CDR3 reads TGCGCCAGCAGCTTGGCATCATCGTGGGACGAGCAGTACTTC. Encoded protein: CASSLASSWDEQYF.

This clonotype came up a few times. V is TRBV13 and J is TRBJ2-5; D ambiguous. There are 16 residues in the CDR3. The V gene lost 5 bases and the J gene lost 5 bases, with 21 bases spanning the gap. CDR1 is PRHDT and CDR2 is FYEKMQ in the germline V gene (reference sequence). The CDR3 sequence: CASSPSRLAWGETQYF. The DNA of the CDR3 is TGTGCCAGCAGCCCCTCCAGGCTGGCGTGGGGTGAGACCCAGTACTTC.

The CDR3 loop is CASREGGAADEQFF. As DNA, the CDR3 is TGTGCCAGCAGGGAAGGGGGCGCGGCGGATGAGCAGTTCTTC. The rearrangement uses TRBV11-2 and TRBJ2-1, with TRBD1 matching over 7 bases. CDR1 and CDR2 from the germline V gene are SGHAT and FQNNGV. J was trimmed by 8 bases and V by 6 bases; bases with no gene match: 10. This CDR3 contains 14 residues.

This clonotype has at least ten counts. The rearrangement joins TRBV11-3 to TRBJ1-4; perhaps TRBD1 as D (5 bases). This CDR3 comprises 13 residues. Germline V CDR1 and CDR2: SGHNT, YENEEA. V shed 6 bases and J shed 8 bases, with 13 bases lying between them. CDR3: CASRHYGDEKLFF. CDR3 nucleotides: TGTGCCAGCAGACATTACGGGGACGAAAAACTGTTTTTT.

V and J are TRBV11-2 and TRBJ2-3; 11 bases match TRBD2. The V gene end was trimmed by 5 bases and the J gene end by 7 bases; junction bases not matched to a gene: 5. This CDR3 contains 14 residues. Germline V gene sequence: CDR1 SGHAT, CDR2 FQNNGV. CDR3 residues: CASSDRTSGYTQYF. Written as DNA, the CDR3 is TGTGCCAGCAGCGATCGGACTAGCGGGTATACGCAGTATTTT.

This chain joins TRBV12-3 or TRBV12-4 and TRBJ1-1, with no clear D. Trimming cost V 8 bases and J 6 bases, with 4 bases left between them. The CDR3 is 9 residues long. CDR3 residues: CASGPEAFF. CDR3 sequence (DNA): TGTGCCAGCGGGCCTGAAGCTTTCTTT.

There are many counts of this clonotype. The J gene is TRBJ2-3, the V gene TRBV9; 11 nucleotides agree with TRBD2. Trimming cost V 5 bases and J 2 bases; bases outside gene matches: 1. The CDR3 contains 14 residues. CDR1 and CDR2 from the germline V gene are SGDLS and YYNGEE. CDR3 loop: CASSSGGATDTQYF. For the CDR3, the DNA is TGTGCCAGCAGTAGCGGGGGGGCCACAGATACGCAGTATTTT.

The chain combines TRBV20-1 with TRBJ1-4; maybe TRBD1 (6 bases). The V end was cut by 6 bases, the J end by 6 bases, with 20 bases between. Looked up from germline, CDR1 is DFQATT and CDR2 is SNEGSKA (reference sequence). The CDR3 totals 15 residues. The CDR3 DNA reads TGCAGTGCAAAGCCCTCAGGGGTTTTTTATGAAAAACTGTTTTTT. Residues: CSAKPSGVFYEKLFF.

The chain employs TRBV20-1 and TRBJ2-2, with D unclear. CDR3 length: 11 amino acids. The V end was cut by 5 bases, the J end by 3 bases, with 4 bases between. The germline CDR1 and CDR2 sequences are DFQATT and SNEGSKA (reference sequence). CDR3: CSAAYTGELFF. In DNA form, the CDR3 reads TGCAGTGCTGCCTACACCGGGGAGCTGTTTTTT.

This clonotype has just a few counts. The chain recombines TRBV11-1 with TRBJ2-6; D may be TRBD2 (6 bases). The length of the CDR3 is 19 residues. V lost 5 bases and J 0 bases, leaving 20 bases between the germline ends. Per germline, CDR1 SGHAT and CDR2 FQDESV (reference sequence). The CDR3 reads CASSAPLGGKLSGANVLTF. The CDR3 region has the DNA TGTGCCAGCAGCGCACCCCTCGGGGGAAAGCTCTCTGGGGCCAACGTCCTGACTTTC.

This clonotype was seen a few times. This sequence joins TRBV4-2 and TRBJ2-3; D is ambiguous. The CDR3 is 13 amino acids. The ends were cut back, 1 base at V and 2 bases at J, with 4 bases in the middle. Germline values: CDR1 LGHNA, CDR2 YNFKEQ. Here the CDR3 DNA reads TGTGCCAGCAGCCAAGCCCTCACAGATACGCAGTATTTT. Its translation is CASSQALTDTQYF.

There are many counts of this clonotype. This rearrangement joins TRBV6-2 or TRBV6-3 to TRBJ2-7; D is unresolved. This CDR3 is built from 13 residues. Germline V gene sequence: CDR1 MNHEY, CDR2 SVGEGT. V gave up 2 bases and J gave up 6 bases, with 11 bases separating them. CDR3 bases: TGTGCCAGCAGTTACACGGAAAACGCCGAGCAGTACTTC. Its protein product is CASSYTENAEQYF.

This rearrangement joins TRBV11-2 to TRBJ2-2; weak D call: TRBD2 (6 bases). The CDR3 runs 16 residues. The V and J ends lost 6 bases and 0 bases respectively, with 14 bases between them. Germline-derived CDR1 and CDR2 are SGHAT and FQNNGV. CDR3 sequence (DNA): TGTGCCAGCAGGGCAGCCGGGGGACCGAACACCGGGGAGCTGTTTTTT. This encodes CASRAAGGPNTGELFF.

J is TRBJ2-7 and V is TRBV7-9; 8 bases align to TRBD1. Germline V lookup: CDR1 SEHNR, CDR2 FQNEAQ (reference sequence). V lost 1 base and J lost 1; bases outside the gene matches: 3. This CDR3 is 15 amino acids long. The CDR3: CASSLVDRASYEQYF. The CDR3 DNA reads as TGTGCCAGCAGCTTAGTGGACAGGGCGTCCTACGAGCAGTACTTC.

The chain couples TRBV7-8 to TRBJ2-2; D might be TRBD2 (5 bases). Germline values: CDR1 SGHVS, CDR2 FQNEAQ. V lost 7 bases to trimming and J lost 5 bases, with 11 bases between them. This CDR3 has 13 residues. This chain's CDR3 is CASIASRTGELFF. The CDR3 bases are TGTGCCAGCATAGCGTCGAGGACCGGGGAGCTGTTTTTT.

This clonotype showed up just a few times. The chain uses TRBV9 and TRBJ2-1, with 8 bases that match TRBD2. Germline V gene data show CDR1 as SGDLS and CDR2 as YYNGEE. This CDR3 contains 16 residues. V lost 3 bases to trimming and J lost 6 bases; unmatched junction nucleotides: 11. CDR3 in DNA: TGTGCCAGCAGCGCTCCGGGACTAGGATTAGGCAATGAGCAGTTCTTC. Its protein is CASSAPGLGLGNEQFF.

The sample holds a few counts of this clonotype. The rearrangement joins TRBV11-2 to TRBJ2-7; 7 bases agree with TRBD2. The V gene end was trimmed by 1 base and the J gene end by 2 bases; junction bases not matched to a gene: 5. The CDR3 totals 15 residues. CDR1 is SGHAT, CDR2 FQNNGV, per germline. CDR3 sequence: CASSLGSGETYEQYF. The DNA of the CDR3 is TGTGCCAGCAGCTTAGGGAGCGGGGAGACCTACGAGCAGTACTTC.

This clonotype has a handful of counts. The chain is built from TRBV27 and TRBJ1-6; 7 positions match TRBD1. CDR1 MNHEY and CDR2 SMNVEV come from the germline V gene (reference sequence). The CDR3 has 15 residues. The V segment lost 5 bases and the J segment 10 bases; nucleotides outside the gene matches: 11. The CDR3 nucleotides are TGTGCCAGCAGTGTAGGGGGGACAGTCGAATCACCCCTCCACTTT. Its translation: CASSVGGTVESPLHF.

J is TRBJ2-7 and V is TRBV7-9; unclear D gene. V gave up 2 bases and J gave up 6 bases, with 8 bases separating them. Germline V gene sequence: CDR1 SEHNR, CDR2 FQNEAQ (reference sequence). The CDR3 totals 12 residues. The CDR3 sequence is CASSLRAAEQYF. The CDR3 region has the DNA TGTGCCAGCAGCTTACGGGCAGCCGAGCAGTACTTC.

The J gene is TRBJ2-3, the V gene TRBV3-1; TRBD2 matches 10 bases. Trimming took 1 base from V and 1 from J; bases not matched to a gene: 8. The germline gives CDR1 LGHDT, CDR2 YNNKEL (reference sequence). This CDR3 comprises 18 residues. The CDR3 DNA sequence: TGTGCCAGCAGCCAAGGTCCGGGGCTAGCGGGAGGCACAGATACGCAGTATTTT. It encodes CASSQGPGLAGGTDTQYF.

This clonotype was observed a handful of times. The genes are TRBV20-1 and TRBJ2-7; 7 bases align to TRBD1. Per germline, CDR1 DFQATT and CDR2 SNEGSKA (reference sequence). Trimming cost V 2 bases and J 4 bases; bases outside gene matches: 8. The CDR3 covers 14 residues. CDR3 in amino acids: CSARPGTAGYEQYF. CDR3 DNA: TGCAGTGCTAGACCCGGGACAGCAGGTTACGAGCAGTACTTC.

This clonotype was counted a few times. The genes are TRBV13 and TRBJ2-6; perhaps D is TRBD1 or TRBD2 (5 bases each). The V end was cut by 7 bases, the J end by 6 bases, with 19 bases between. Germline assignment: CDR1 PRHDT and CDR2 FYEKMQ (reference sequence). The CDR3 contains 16 residues. The CDR3 loop reads CASTRGTEPLANVLTF. In DNA, the CDR3 is TGTGCCAGCACCCGTGGGACCGAACCATTGGCCAACGTCCTGACTTTC.

The chain is built from TRBV7-2 and TRBJ2-5; possibly TRBD2 for D (5 bases). Trimming removed 5 bases at V and 5 bases at J, with 18 bases between. The germline V gene has CDR1 SGHTA and CDR2 FQGNSA. The length of the CDR3 is 15 residues. The CDR3 coding sequence is TGTGCCAGCAGCATAACTAGAAGGAGTCTGGAGACCCAGTACTTC. As protein: CASSITRRSLETQYF.

V is TRBV5-1 and J is TRBJ2-7, with D unresolved. The CDR3 covers 16 residues. V lost 5 bases to trimming and J lost 1 base, with 19 bases between them. Germline V gives CDR1 SGHRS, CDR2 YFSETQ. For the CDR3, the DNA is TGCGCCAGCAGTCATTGGGGTTATGCCGAATCCTACGAGCAGTACTTC. It is translated as CASSHWGYAESYEQYF.

This clonotype was seen repeatedly, ten times or more. The rearrangement uses TRBV4-3 and TRBJ1-1, with 7 positions matching TRBD1. The germline V gene encodes CDR1 LGHNA and CDR2 YSLEER. V was clipped by 4 bases and J by 4 bases; unmatched bases: 9. This CDR3 has 15 residues. In DNA form, the CDR3 reads TGCGCCAGCAGCCTGTCGACAGGGTTTATCACTGAAGCTTTCTTT. Translating it yields CASSLSTGFITEAFF.

This clonotype was seen at least ten times. This chain connects TRBV12-3 or TRBV12-4 to TRBJ1-2; 7 bases align to TRBD1. CDR3 length: 12 residues. The trim removed 6 bases at V and 6 bases at J, leaving 4 bases unmatched. CDR3 nucleotide sequence: TGTGCCAGCAGAAAGGGGGCGAATGGCTACACCTTC. This codes for CASRKGANGYTF.

This clonotype was seen many times. V and J are TRBV20-1 and TRBJ2-1; 7 positions match TRBD1. Germline CDR1 DFQATT, CDR2 SNEGSKA (reference sequence). There are 13 residues in the CDR3. Trimming cost V 3 bases and J 7 bases; bases outside gene matches: 6. The CDR3 spells CSASDRAGNEQFF. The CDR3 DNA follows: TGCAGTGCTAGCGACAGGGCGGGTAATGAGCAGTTCTTC.